Listed here is a single TCR beta chain. Its antigen is not yet known. Within one base of it there is no much larger clone, and no base qualities were kept. The CDR1 and CDR2 encoded by the germline V gene are KGHSH and LQKENI. The junction carries 9 bases between V and J, which are trimmed by 3 bases and 6 bases respectively. Inclusive of the bounding cysteine and phenylalanine, the CDR3 is 12 residues long. Only the CDR3 DNA is retained, 36 bases long and in frame from the first base. This record belongs to a study of CD8 T cells in Susac syndrome (dated by TCRdb to between 2018 and 2020). About the full investigation: Among the Susac syndrome patients who were sequenced, clinically active disease was present in five or six and clinical remission was observed in about eight. Susac syndrome patients were therapy-naive, on corticosteroids (some also receiving IVIg), or on IVIg alone at blood withdrawal. The study used repertoire sequencing to test whether antigen drove CD8+ T cell activation and differentiation in Susac syndrome. CD8+ T cell repertoire clonality was compared between some 12 healthy donors, approximately 14 Susac syndrome patients and 15 multiple sclerosis patients. General study outcomes and caveats: Looking at Susac-specific public clones, the researchers identified fewer than 20 in the total CD8+ repertoire and several in the CD8+ TEMRA repertoire. Susac syndrome CD8+ repertoires showed clonal expansion, highest in CD8+ TEMRA cells and greater in clinically active than remitting patients. The number of individuals in the TCR sequencing and HLA analysis was acknowledged as relatively small.

Peripheral blood CD8+ and CD4+ T cells from healthy donors, Susac syndrome patients and multiple sclerosis patients were profiled by high-throughput TCR beta sequencing. The Susac syndrome patients fulfilled recently defined diagnostic criteria for definite or probable disease. Bulk CD8+ and CD4+ T cells were purified by magnetic negative isolation, whereas CD8+ TEMRA cells were enriched by FACS. Blood was collected in EDTA tubes and processed within 24 hours, with PBMCs isolated through density gradient centrifugation. PBMCs destined for TCR sequencing were cryopreserved in liquid nitrogen and later thawed in a 37 °C water bath. Purity of sorted or isolated CD4+, CD8+ and CD8+ TEMRA cells was at least 90%. RNA was extracted with the RNeasy kit and about 0.5 to 1 ug was reverse transcribed using random hexamers. TCR beta CDR3 regions were amplified with the immunoSEQ multiplex PCR assay covering 54 Vbeta and 13 Jbeta segments. To correct PCR amplification bias, a synthetic template baseline was used for both primer optimization and computational correction. From the authors' description of their analysis: Reads were annotated to V, D and J genes per IMGT and analyzed with immunoSEQ Analyzer, keeping only productive sequences. To calculate clonality, Shannon entropy was normalized by log2 of the number of productive unique sequences and then subtracted from one. For each patient and control, public and private clones were evaluated among the 100 most prevalent clones. A clone was defined as Susac-specific if it was absent from the healthy and MS cohorts, from 950 to 1,300 published viral clones and from other ImmuneACCESS disease sequences. TCRdb itself trimmed the public reads at Q25 with fastp, ran MiXCR and retained productive beta chains. One record per CDR3 amino acid sequence lists the most common genes and DNA. For this entry, the V and J calls and clone size follow TCRdb and not the study's own pipeline. In all, the sample holds tens of thousands of distinct CDR3 sequences, and about 96% of those were seen once. The top ten constitute 0.5% to 0.8% of the sample.

The V and J genes are TRBV18 and TRBJ2-7, with the D gene tentatively TRBD1 or TRBD2, based on 5 matching bases in each. This TCR came from a human donor with Susac syndrome. Source material: CD8+ T cells from PBMCs. The nucleotides read TGTGCCAGCTCACCCCCGGGGCTCGAGCAGTACTTC. Its amino acids are CASSPPGLEQYF. Where the CDR3 stops, the reference TRBV18 and TRBJ2-7 genes take over; the full variable domain is NAGVMQNPRHLVRRRGQEARLRCSPMKGHSHVYWYRQLPEEGLKFMVYLQKENIIDESGMPKERFSAEFPKEGPSILRIQQVVRGDSAAYFCASSPPGLEQYFGPGTRLTVT.